The TCR beta chain under discussion was sequenced for a study of blood T cell repertoires in COVID-19. About the study: COVID-19 samples from acute and convalescent phases originated in the United States, Italy and Spain. PBMCs, B-cell-depleted T cells, or T cells provided the cDNA or gDNA that made up the material.

This CDR3 has 17 residues. In germline, CDR1 is MNHEY, CDR2 SMNVEV (reference sequence). Unmatched junction bases numbered 4, after V lost 3 bases and J lost 2 bases. In the authors' workflow: Estimates of nucleated cell counts were drawn from the amplification of reference gene primers. The protocol was immunoSEQ multiplex PCR, while the TCRdb copy is restricted to in-frame clones and leaves out a portion. The V and J calls and clone size are taken from that table; D and trimming were inferred from the DNA. This table holds under 300,000 clones, roughly 87% found once. This sequence originates from a woman between 35 and 50 years old who had recovered from COVID-19. What was sequenced was peripheral blood. V is TRBV27 and J is TRBJ2-6, with 10 bases lining up with TRBD2. DNA of the CDR3: TGTGCCAGCAGTTTGGGGACTAGCGTACCTGGGGCCAACGTCCTGACTTTC. It encodes CASSLGTSVPGANVLTF.